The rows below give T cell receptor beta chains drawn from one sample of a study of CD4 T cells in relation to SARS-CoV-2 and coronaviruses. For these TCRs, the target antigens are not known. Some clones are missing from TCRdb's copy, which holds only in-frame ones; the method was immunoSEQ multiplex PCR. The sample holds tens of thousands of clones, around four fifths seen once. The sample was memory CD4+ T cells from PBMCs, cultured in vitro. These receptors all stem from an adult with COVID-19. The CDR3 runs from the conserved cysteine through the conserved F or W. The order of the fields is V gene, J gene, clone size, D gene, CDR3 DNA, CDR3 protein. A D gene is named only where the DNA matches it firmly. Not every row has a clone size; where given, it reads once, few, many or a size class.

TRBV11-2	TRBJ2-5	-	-	TGTGCCAGCAGCTTAGTAGCCTCAAGGGAGACCCAGTACTTC	CASSLVASRETQYF
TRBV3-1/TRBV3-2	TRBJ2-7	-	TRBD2	TGTGCCAGCAGCTCTAGCGGGAGCGTCACCACCTACGAGCAGTACTTC	CASSSSGSVTTYEQYF
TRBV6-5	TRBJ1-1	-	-	TGTGCCAGCACCAAACACACTGAAGCTTTCTTT	CASTKHTEAFF
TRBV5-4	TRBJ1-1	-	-	TGTGCCAGCAGCACACGGACCGTGAACACTGAAGCTTTCTTT	CASSTRTVNTEAFF
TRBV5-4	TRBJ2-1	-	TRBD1	TGTGCCAGCAGCTTTGGGACAGGGGGCCGATACAATGAGCAGTTCTTC	CASSFGTGGRYNEQFF
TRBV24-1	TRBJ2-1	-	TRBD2	TGTGCCACCAGTGATGATAGCGGGAGGGGGTTTGCTAATGAGCAGTTCTTC	CATSDDSGRGFANEQFF
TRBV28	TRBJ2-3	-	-	TGTGCCAGCAGTTTCGGGCAGCTCGAGGGCAGGGGGCAGTATTTT	CASSFGQLEGRGQYF
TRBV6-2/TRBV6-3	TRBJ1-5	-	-	TGTGCCAGCAGCTATGGGATACTTAAGCAGCCCCAGCATTTT	CASSYGILKQPQHF
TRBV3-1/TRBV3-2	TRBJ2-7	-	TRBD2	TGTGCCAGCAGCCCTTTCGCGGGAGGGCGGGAGCAGTACTTC	CASSPFAGGREQYF
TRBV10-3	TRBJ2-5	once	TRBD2	TGTGCCATCGCCCGTATCAGCCTAGCGGGAAAAGAGACCCAGTACTTC	CAIARISLAGKETQYF
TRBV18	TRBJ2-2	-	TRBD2	TGTGCCAGCTCACCAATAGCGGGGGAAAACACCGGGGAGCTGTTTTTT	CASSPIAGENTGELFF
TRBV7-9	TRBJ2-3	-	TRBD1	TGTGCCAGCAGCTTATGGGACAGGGGGGGAGATACGCAGTATTTT	CASSLWDRGGDTQYF
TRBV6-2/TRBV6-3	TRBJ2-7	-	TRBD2	TGTGCCAGCAGCTTAGCGGGAGTCGACGAGCAGTACTTC	CASSLAGVDEQYF
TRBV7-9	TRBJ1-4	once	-	TGTGCCAGCAGCCCACCCGGCAGGGTTGTTGAAAAACTGTTTTTT	CASSPPGRVVEKLFF
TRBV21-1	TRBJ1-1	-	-	TGTGCCAGCAGTGCTGATGAAAGCCTGAACACTGAAGCTTTCTTT	CASSADESLNTEAFF
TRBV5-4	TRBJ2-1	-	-	TGTGCCAGCAGCTCCCCGGGACTCCCTGACAATGAGCAGTTCTTC	CASSSPGLPDNEQFF
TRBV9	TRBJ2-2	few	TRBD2	TGTGCCAGCAGCGTAGGTGTTAGCGGGCTGAACACCGGGGAGCTGTTTTTT	CASSVGVSGLNTGELFF
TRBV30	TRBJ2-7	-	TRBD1	TGTGCCTGGAGTGCGGACAGGGCCGGCTACGAGCAGTACTTC	CAWSADRAGYEQYF
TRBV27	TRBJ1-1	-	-	TGTGCCAGCAGTTTAGGGCGGAACACTGAAGCTTTCTTT	CASSLGRNTEAFF
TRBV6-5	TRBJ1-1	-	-	TGTGCCACCACGAAGACAGTGAACACTGAAGCTTTCTTT	CATTKTVNTEAFF
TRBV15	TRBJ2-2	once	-	TGTGCCACCAGCAGAGAAGGACTCGGGAGCATCACCGGGGAGCTGTTTTTT	CATSREGLGSITGELFF
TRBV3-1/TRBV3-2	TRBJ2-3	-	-	TGTGCCAGCAGCCGAGGGGGAGGGACAGATACGCAGTATTTT	CASSRGGGTDTQYF
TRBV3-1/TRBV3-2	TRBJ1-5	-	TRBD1	TGTGCCAGCAGCCACGGTGGGACAGGGGGTAATAGCAATCAGCCCCAGCATTTT	CASSHGGTGGNSNQPQHF
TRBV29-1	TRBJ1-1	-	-	TGCAGCGCCGACAGTCGGTGGAAGACTGAAGCTTTCTTT	CSADSRWKTEAFF
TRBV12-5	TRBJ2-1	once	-	TGTGCTAGTGGTTTGGTAACGGGTGAGCAGTTCTTC	CASGLVTGEQFF
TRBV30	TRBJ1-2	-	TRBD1	TGTGCCTGGAGTGAGGACAGGGGAAGGGATGGCTACACCTTC	CAWSEDRGRDGYTF
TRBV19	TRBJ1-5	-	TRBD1	TGTGCCAGTAACAGGGGACAGGATCAGCCCCAGCATTTT	CASNRGQDQPQHF
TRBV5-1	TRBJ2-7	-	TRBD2	TGCGCCAGCAGCCCGGGACTAGCGGGAGCCGTCTACGAGCAGTACTTC	CASSPGLAGAVYEQYF
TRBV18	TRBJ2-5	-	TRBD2	TGTGCCAGCTCACCAGTGCGACTAGCGGGAGAGACCCAGTACTTC	CASSPVRLAGETQYF
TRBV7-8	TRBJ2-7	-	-	TGTGCCAGCAGCCCCTCGGGAGTCTACGAGCAGTACTTC	CASSPSGVYEQYF
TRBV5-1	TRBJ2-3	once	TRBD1	TGCGCCAGCAGCTTGAGTATTGGACAGGGCACAGATACGCAGTATTTT	CASSLSIGQGTDTQYF
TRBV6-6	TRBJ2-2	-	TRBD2	TGTGCCAGCAGTTCACTAGCGTCCGGGGAGCTGTTTTTT	CASSSLASGELFF
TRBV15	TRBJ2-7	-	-	TGTGCCACCAGCAGATGGGGGAACGAGCAGTACTTC	CATSRWGNEQYF
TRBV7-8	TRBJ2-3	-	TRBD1	TGTGCCAGCAGCCGCGACAGGGGAACAGATACGCAGTATTTT	CASSRDRGTDTQYF
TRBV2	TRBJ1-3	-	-	TGTGCCAGCAGTGATGGGTTCGCTGGAAACACCATATATTTT	CASSDGFAGNTIYF
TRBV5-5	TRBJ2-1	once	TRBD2	TGTGCCAGCAGCCGGACTAGCGGCAACTCCTACAATGAGCAGTTCTTC	CASSRTSGNSYNEQFF
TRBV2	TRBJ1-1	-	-	TGTGCCAGCAGATCGGGACCGATTAAGACTGAAGCTTTCTTT	CASRSGPIKTEAFF
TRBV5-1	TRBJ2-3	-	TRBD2	TGCGCCAGCAGCTTGTCGACTAGCGGGACTCCAGTGGGGGATACGCAGTATTTT	CASSLSTSGTPVGDTQYF
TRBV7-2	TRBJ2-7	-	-	TGTGCCAGCACTCGGGGCTTCCGGGGAGGTCGGTACGAGCAGTACTTC	CASTRGFRGGRYEQYF
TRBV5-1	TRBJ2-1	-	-	TGCGCCAGCAGCTCGGGGGTCTCCAGCTCCTACAATGAGCAGTTCTTC	CASSSGVSSSYNEQFF
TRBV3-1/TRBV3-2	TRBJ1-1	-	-	TGTGCCAGCAGAAGAGACCCGGGATCGGAGGGCACTGAAGCTTTCTTT	CASRRDPGSEGTEAFF
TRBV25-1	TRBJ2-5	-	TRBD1	TGTGCCAGCAGTGACTGGGACAGGGGAGCCGTAGAGACCCAGTACTTC	CASSDWDRGAVETQYF
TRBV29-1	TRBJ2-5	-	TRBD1	TGCAGCGTGATCAGGACAGGGGACTTCGGAGAGACCCAGTACTTC	CSVIRTGDFGETQYF
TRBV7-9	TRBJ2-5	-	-	TGTGCCAGCAGCTTTCAGGGACTCCGAGAGACCCAGTACTTC	CASSFQGLRETQYF
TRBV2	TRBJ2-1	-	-	TGTGCCAGCAGTGAAGCCCTACTTTCGACGGGGAGTGAGCAGTTCTTC	CASSEALLSTGSEQFF
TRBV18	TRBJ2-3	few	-	TGTGCCAGCTCACCACGCCAGACCACAGATACGCAGTATTTT	CASSPRQTTDTQYF
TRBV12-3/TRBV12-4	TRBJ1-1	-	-	TGTGCCAGCAGCCATCCCCAGAACACTGAAGCTTTCTTT	CASSHPQNTEAFF
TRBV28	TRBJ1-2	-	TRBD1	TGTGCCAGCAGTTCTCCACGGGACAGGGTTGATGGCTACACCTTC	CASSSPRDRVDGYTF
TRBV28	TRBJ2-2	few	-	TGTGCCAGCAGTTCCCGGGCCGTACTGAACACCGGGGAGCTGTTTTTT	CASSSRAVLNTGELFF
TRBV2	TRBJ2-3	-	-	TGTGCCAGCAGTGGCGGCGTTACCACAGATACGCAGTATTTT	CASSGGVTTDTQYF
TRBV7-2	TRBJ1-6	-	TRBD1	TGTGCCAGCAGCCTGACAGGGGAATCACCCCTCCACTTT	CASSLTGESPLHF
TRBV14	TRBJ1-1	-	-	TGTGCCAGCAGCCAAGGACAGGTGTTGAACACTGAAGCTTTCTTT	CASSQGQVLNTEAFF